This T cell receptor (beta chain) was found in a study of beta chain features in type 1 diabetes. What was sequenced were expressed TCRB transcripts, since all of the isolated RNA had been reverse transcribed. Regulatory, naive and central memory T cell samples averaged roughly 3.5 million reads. Measured with immunoSEQ multiplex PCR; TCRdb has only the in-frame clones, and not every one. The sample includes about 650,000 clones, roughly 12% seen only once; the top ten take 0.095% to 0.15%. About this clone: The antigen remains undetermined.

Notes on the study in general: People with Type 1 diabetes carried modestly yet significantly shorter TCRB CDR3s in all four CD4+ subsets.

The sequenced sample consisted of naive CD4+ T cells from blood. This TCR was sampled from a man younger than 45 with type 1 diabetes.

The CDR3 spells CASSFDPGNYGYTF. The CDR3 DNA is TGTGCCAGCAGCTTCGACCCGGGAAACTATGGCTACACCTTC. V gene TRBV11-2 combines with J gene TRBJ1-2; D uncertain. The ends were cut back, 3 bases at V and 2 bases at J, with 10 bases in the middle. Germline lookup yields CDR1 SGHAT and CDR2 FQNNGV. The CDR3 is made up of 14 amino acids.